Shown below are 29 T cell receptor beta chains from a single sample sequenced in a study of OX40 agonist ivuxolimab in advanced cancers. Using immunoSEQ multiplex PCR, the repertoire was profiled, and TCRdb retains in-frame clones only, with some absent. The sample records fewer than 85,000 clones, about nine tenths being singletons. Here the sequenced sample was CD4+ or CD8+ T cells sorted from blood, taken in a trial of the OX40 agonist ivuxolimab. Every receptor here comes from an adult with an advanced solid tumor such as melanoma, head and neck, liver or kidney cancer.

This chain links TRBV5-1 with TRBJ2-5; D may be TRBD2 (5 bases). V lost 0 bases and J lost 4, with 13 bases in between. This CDR3 is built from 15 residues. Germline-derived CDR1 and CDR2 are SGHRS and YFSETQ. For the CDR3, the DNA is TGCGCCAGCAGCTTGGGTGTAGGACGGGGAGAGACCCAGTACTTC. Translation gives CASSLGVGRGETQYF.

This chain uses TRBV7-2 with TRBJ2-3, with D perhaps matching TRBD2 (6 bases). V lost 5 bases to trimming and J lost 4 bases, with 19 bases between them. This CDR3 has 16 amino acids. Germline values: CDR1 SGHTA, CDR2 FQGNSA. CDR3 sequence: CASSPQAGRWADTQYF. CDR3 coding DNA: TGTGCCAGCAGCCCCCAGGCGGGACGGTGGGCAGATACGCAGTATTTT.

The chain joins TRBV5-5 to TRBJ1-2; 10 bases agree with TRBD1. Trimming removed 6 bases from V and 4 bases from J; junction bases left unmatched: 3. The CDR3 is 13 residues long. Germline loops: CDR1 SGHKS, CDR2 YYEKEE (reference sequence). The CDR3 DNA follows: TGTGCCAGCACTCGGGACAGGGGCTATGGCTACACCTTC. This codes for CASTRDRGYGYTF.

The rearrangement uses TRBV5-1 and TRBJ2-7; D may be TRBD1 (6 bases). The germline V and J ends were trimmed by 4 bases and 5 bases, with 16 bases remaining between them. Germline V gene lookup returns CDR1 SGHRS and CDR2 YFSETQ. This CDR3 has 14 residues. The CDR3: CASSPQGLYDEQYF. The CDR3 coding sequence is TGCGCCAGCAGCCCGCAGGGGCTGTACGACGAGCAGTACTTC.

The chain joins TRBV11-2 to TRBJ2-5, with 8 nucleotides matching TRBD2. The germline V gene encodes CDR1 SGHAT and CDR2 FQNNGV. CDR3 size: 15 residues. Trimming at V came to 5 bases and at J to 7 bases, leaving 12 bases not matched to a gene. The DNA for the CDR3 is TGTGCCAGCAGCCAGGCCGGGGGGGGCCGGGGGACCCAGTACTTC. Translation gives CASSQAGGGRGTQYF. Full variable domain (outside the CDR3, taken from reference TRBV11-2 and TRBJ2-5): EAGVAQSPRYKIIEKRQSVAFWCNPISGHATLYWYQQILGQGPKLLIQFQNNGVVDDSQLPKDRFSAERLKGVDSTLKIQPAKLEDSAVYLCASSQAGGGRGTQYFGPGTRLLVL.

This sequence joins TRBV7-9 and TRBJ2-1, with TRBD2 matching 9 bases. From germline, CDR1 is SEHNR and CDR2 FQNEAQ (reference sequence). V shed 5 bases, J shed 2 bases, and the junction held 10 bases outside the gene matches. This CDR3 contains 17 residues. Here the CDR3 reads CASSPGPGTSPYNEQFF. CDR3 in DNA: TGTGCCAGCAGCCCCGGCCCCGGGACTAGCCCCTACAATGAGCAGTTCTTC.

This rearrangement joins TRBV5-1 to TRBJ2-5, with D tentatively TRBD2 (6 bases). This CDR3 is built from 14 residues. Per the germline V gene, CDR1 is SGHRS and CDR2 is YFSETQ. V was clipped by 4 bases and J by 4 bases, with 14 bases between them. CDR3 DNA sequence: TGCGCCAGCAGCCGCGGGGCCGAGGGAGAGACCCAGTACTTC. Encoded protein: CASSRGAEGETQYF.

The chain uses TRBV6-5 and TRBJ1-2; D unresolved. The CDR3 spans 12 residues. From germline, CDR1 is MNHEY and CDR2 SVGAGI. The V end was cut by 8 bases, the J end by 8 bases, with 15 bases between. Here the CDR3 DNA reads TGTGCCAGCGGAAGGACGGCCCGGGGCTACACCTTC. The encoded protein is CASGRTARGYTF.

The V call is TRBV9, the J call TRBJ1-1; unclear D gene. The V end lost 0 bases, the J end lost 2 bases, and 8 bases lay between the germline ends. CDR1 SGDLS and CDR2 YYNGEE come from the germline V gene. The CDR3 consists of 14 residues. CDR3 amino acids: CASSVGPDNTEAFF. The CDR3 DNA is TGTGCCAGCAGCGTAGGACCAGATAACACTGAAGCTTTCTTT.

The chain has TRBV11-3 and TRBJ2-5, with 8 bases aligning to TRBD2. This CDR3 region has 15 residues. J was trimmed by 5 bases and V by 2 bases; bases with no gene match: 7. CDR1 is SGHNT and CDR2 is YENEEA in the germline V gene. The CDR3 coding sequence is TGTGCCAGCAGCTTATCTCGCGGGGGGCTGGAGACCCAGTACTTC. It translates to CASSLSRGGLETQYF.

The chain has TRBV18 and TRBJ2-3, with TRBD2 matching over 11 bases. This CDR3 contains 15 residues. Per germline, CDR1 KGHSH and CDR2 LQKENI. V was clipped by 4 bases and J by 4 bases; unmatched bases: 4. The DNA for the CDR3 is TGTGCCAGCTCACTATTAGCGGGAGGGCCAGATACGCAGTATTTT. Amino acid sequence: CASSLLAGGPDTQYF.

The chain uses TRBV2 and TRBJ1-5, with TRBD1 identical over 9 bases. Per the germline V gene, CDR1 is SNHLY and CDR2 is FYNNEI. V trimming: 8 bases; J trimming: 9 bases; junction bases outside the gene matches: 14. The length of the CDR3 is 15 residues. The CDR3 reads CASAGTGQGRGPQHF. The CDR3 nucleotides are TGTGCCAGCGCCGGAACGGGACAGGGTAGAGGGCCCCAGCATTTT.

V is TRBV7-8 and J is TRBJ1-4, with a tentative D call TRBD1 (5 bases). V was cut by 5 bases and J by 6 bases, with 10 bases left in between. This CDR3 is 13 amino acids long. Germline V gene lookup returns CDR1 SGHVS and CDR2 FQNEAQ. The CDR3: CASSPSTDEKLFF. DNA of the CDR3: TGTGCCAGCAGCCCGTCGACAGATGAAAAACTGTTTTTT.

There are a few counts of this clone. This chain connects TRBV6-5 to TRBJ1-5, with D tentatively TRBD1 (6 bases). The germline V and J ends were trimmed by 5 bases and 7 bases, with 18 bases remaining between them. Per germline, CDR1 MNHEY and CDR2 SVGAGI. This CDR3 spans 15 amino acids. The CDR3 DNA reads TGTGCCAGCAGTCCCGGGGGGGGGCCGGGACAGCCCCAGCATTTT. Protein product: CASSPGGGPGQPQHF.

The V gene is TRBV5-6, the J gene TRBJ2-3, with TRBD2 as a possible D gene (6 bases). Germline V CDR1 and CDR2: SGHDT, YYEEEE. Between the trimmed V and J ends, which lost 5 bases and 3 bases, there was a span of 13 bases. CDR3 length equals 14 residues. The CDR3 DNA is TGTGCCAGCAGGCCAGCGGGCAGGACAGATACGCAGTATTTT. Translating gives CASRPAGRTDTQYF.

The V and J genes are TRBV19 and TRBJ2-5; D may be TRBD1 or TRBD2 (5 bases each). Germline CDR1 is LNHDA and CDR2 is SQIVND (reference sequence). This CDR3 contains 18 residues. Deletions cut 6 bases from V and 6 bases from J, with 29 bases between. The CDR3 is CASSQNPGAAPGTQTQYF. The CDR3 nucleotides read TGTGCCAGTAGCCAAAATCCCGGGGCGGCCCCGGGTACGCAGACCCAGTACTTC. Combining the CDR3 with reference TRBV19 and TRBJ2-5 gives the whole variable domain DGGITQSPKYLFRKEGQNVTLSCEQNLNHDAMYWYRQDPGQGLRLIYYSQIVNDFQKGDIAEGYSVSREKKESFPLTVTSAQKNPTAFYLCASSQNPGAAPGTQTQYFGPGTRLLVL.

The rearrangement links TRBV5-5 to TRBJ2-7; TRBD1 matches 8 bases. This CDR3 is built from 13 residues. V dropped 4 bases and J dropped 4; count of bases not matched to a gene: 4. Germline assignment: CDR1 SGHKS and CDR2 YYEKEE (reference sequence). This chain's CDR3 is CASSLDRGYEQYF. As DNA, the CDR3 is TGTGCCAGCAGCCTAGACAGGGGTTACGAGCAGTACTTC.

This clone came up a few times. The rearrangement links TRBV7-2 to TRBJ2-5, with TRBD2 matching 9 bases. Germline V gives CDR1 SGHTA, CDR2 FQGNSA. The CDR3 has 16 amino acids. The J segment lost 4 bases and the V segment lost 5 bases, leaving 11 bases of the junction unmatched. CDR3 sequence reads: CASSAGLAGLRETQYF. For the CDR3, the DNA is TGTGCCAGCAGCGCGGGACTAGCTGGCCTAAGAGAGACCCAGTACTTC.

V is TRBV15 and J is TRBJ2-1; D is unclear. V dropped 0 bases and J dropped 4 bases, with 7 bases sitting between them. This CDR3 contains 14 residues. Germline CDR1 and CDR2: LNHNV and YYDKDF (reference sequence). CDR3 in DNA: TGTGCCACCAGCAGAGATGGCGGATACAATGAGCAGTTCTTC. Translation gives CATSRDGGYNEQFF.

The chain recombines TRBV6-6 with TRBJ1-2, with D possibly being TRBD1 (6 bases). V was cut by 4 bases and J by 4 bases, with 10 bases left in between. This CDR3 spans 13 amino acids. Germline V lookup: CDR1 MNHNY, CDR2 SVGAGI (reference sequence). CDR3 region: CASSSQGTYGYTF. The DNA for the CDR3 is TGTGCCAGCAGTTCCCAGGGGACCTATGGCTACACCTTC.

The chain combines TRBV19 with TRBJ1-5; tentatively, D is TRBD1 (5 bases). Trimming shortened V by 2 bases and J by 2 bases, and 10 bases separated the two germline ends. The CDR3 sequence is 15 residues long. Germline V gene lookup returns CDR1 LNHDA and CDR2 SQIVND (reference sequence). CDR3 amino acids: CASSIFRAGNQPQHF. The CDR3 nucleotides are TGTGCCAGTAGTATATTCAGGGCGGGCAATCAGCCCCAGCATTTT. The full variable domain, its missing parts supplied by reference TRBV19 and TRBJ1-5, is DGGITQSPKYLFRKEGQNVTLSCEQNLNHDAMYWYRQDPGQGLRLIYYSQIVNDFQKGDIAEGYSVSREKKESFPLTVTSAQKNPTAFYLCASSIFRAGNQPQHFGDGTRLSIL.

The chain links TRBV20-1 to TRBJ2-7; 7 bases match TRBD1. The germline CDR1 and CDR2 sequences are DFQATT and SNEGSKA (reference sequence). Trimming took 5 bases from V and 3 from J; bases not matched to a gene: 1. This CDR3 is 11 amino acids long. CDR3 in DNA: TGCAGTGCTGGGACAGTCTACGAGCAGTACTTC. Its protein is CSAGTVYEQYF.

The chain carries TRBV7-2 and TRBJ2-5, with D unclear. The germline V gene has CDR1 SGHTA and CDR2 FQGNSA. CDR3 length equals 12 residues. V shed 5 bases and J shed 4 bases, with 8 bases lying between them. CDR3 residues: CASSPERETQYF. The CDR3 region has the DNA TGTGCCAGCAGCCCGGAACGAGAGACCCAGTACTTC.

This rearrangement joins TRBV7-9 to TRBJ2-3, with TRBD2 matching 11 bases. The CDR3 sequence is 16 residues long. In germline, CDR1 is SEHNR, CDR2 FQNEAQ (reference sequence). V lost 5 bases and J lost 0; bases outside the gene matches: 4. Written as DNA, the CDR3 is TGTGCCAGCAGCCGGGGACTAGCGGAAAGCACAGATACGCAGTATTTT. Protein product: CASSRGLAESTDTQYF.

In this sample, this clone turned up once. The chain links TRBV28 to TRBJ2-3; D remains unclear. Trimming pared 5 bases from V and 1 base from J, leaving 10 bases between. This CDR3 region has 14 residues. The V gene's germline CDR1 is MDHEN and CDR2 SYDVKM. The CDR3 sequence is CASSAPRGTDTQYF. In DNA form, the CDR3 reads TGTGCCAGCAGTGCCCCCCGGGGCACAGATACGCAGTATTTT. Together with reference TRBV28 and TRBJ2-3, the CDR3 gives the full variable domain: DVKVTQSSRYLVKRTGEKVFLECVQDMDHENMFWYRQDPGLGLRLIYFSYDVKMKEKGDIPEGYSVSREKKERFSLILESASTNQTSMYLCASSAPRGTDTQYFGPGTRLTVL.

V and J are TRBV6-4 and TRBJ2-3; 9 nucleotides agree with TRBD2. The CDR3 totals 14 residues. The germline gives CDR1 MRHNA, CDR2 SNTAGT. V gave up 4 bases and J gave up 6 bases; unmatched junction bases: 5. CDR3 coding DNA: TGTGCCAGCAGTGCCGCTAGCGGGATGGATACGCAGTATTTT. Residues: CASSAASGMDTQYF.

The rearrangement links TRBV4-1 to TRBJ1-5; D may be TRBD1 (5 bases). V lost 1 base to trimming and J lost 4 bases, with 14 bases between them. Germline CDR1 and CDR2: MGHRA and YSYEKL. The CDR3 consists of 16 residues. The CDR3 here is CASSQGRGARNQPQHF. The CDR3 coding sequence is TGCGCCAGCAGCCAAGGTCGAGGGGCCCGGAATCAGCCCCAGCATTTT.

For this clone: The identical CDR3 is also encoded by other nucleotide sequences in the sample. The chain uses TRBV29-1 and TRBJ2-5; TRBD2 might be the D (5 bases). The CDR3 spans 18 residues. Trimming took off 1 base at V and 4 bases at J, with 25 bases between the two ends. The germline V gene encodes CDR1 SQVTM and CDR2 ANQGSEA. The DNA for the CDR3 is TGCAGCGTTGAAGTCCCCAGCGGAAGCCGTATGACCCCAGAGACCCAGTACTTC. It yields the protein CSVEVPSGSRMTPETQYF. Variable domain in full (rest from reference TRBV29-1 and TRBJ2-5): SAVISQKPSRDICQRGTSLTIQCQVDSQVTMMFWYRQQPGQSLTLIATANQGSEATYESGFVIDKFPISRPNLTFSTLTVSNMSPEDSSIYLCSVEVPSGSRMTPETQYFGPGTRLLVL.

V usage is TRBV7-8 and J usage is TRBJ2-7, with 7 bases aligning to TRBD2. This CDR3 region has 16 residues. V dropped 4 bases and J dropped 0; count of bases not matched to a gene: 9. Germline V gene sequence: CDR1 SGHVS, CDR2 FQNEAQ. CDR3 sequence reads: CASSSRLALTSYEQYF. CDR3 DNA sequence: TGTGCCAGCAGCTCGAGACTAGCATTAACCTCCTACGAGCAGTACTTC.